This section outlines one T cell receptor beta chain sequence together with its context. Its antigen is currently unknown. The observed sequence ends 3 residues before the CDR3 terminus, with the missing tail filled in from the germline J gene. These data belong to a study of T cells in women clearing cervical HPV infection. As for the study in general: Cases were women with histologically confirmed HPV16-related CIN3 or worse, including a couple of invasive cancers.

Here immunoSEQ multiplex PCR was the method, and the copy in TCRdb shows in-frame clones only, minus some. The sample has 25,000 to 35,000 clones, and its top ten clones hold roughly 17%. Study results and limitations: Unknown T-cell numbers per sample may underlie the richness differences.

CDR1 SNHLY and CDR2 FYNNEI come from the germline V gene. CDR3 length equals 14 residues. Trimming cost V 3 bases and J 2 bases, with 10 bases left between them. Sequenced sample: blood buffy coat. The sequence came from a woman between 18 and 70 years old with a cervical HPV16 infection that either progressed to CIN3+ or cleared (not recorded which). The genes are TRBV2 and TRBJ1-1; D possibly corresponds to TRBD1 (5 bases). CDR3 sequence: CASSEGGINTEAFF. Partial CDR3 DNA: TGTGCCAGCAGTGAGGGGGGAATCAACACTGAA. Full variable domain (rest looked up from reference TRBV2 and TRBJ1-1): EPEVTQTPSHQVTQMGQEVILRCVPISNHLYFYWYRQILGQKVEFLVSFYNNEISEKSEIFDDQFSVERPDGSNFTLKIRSTKLEDSAMYFCASSEGGINTEAFFGQGTRLTVV.